This passage covers 25 T cell receptor beta chains from one sample sequenced in a study of T cells after yellow fever vaccination. A single record per CDR3 protein comes from TCRdb applying MiXCR to the 5' RACE reads. The sample consists of 500,000 to 650,000 distinct CDR3 sequences, roughly 12% of them appearing once. This specimen consisted of PBMCs, obtained on the day of the yellow fever booster vaccination. The receptors stem from a man younger than 45 who received the YFV17D yellow fever vaccine.

This clonotype was observed a few times. V usage is TRBV9 and J usage is TRBJ1-1; a weak D match, TRBD1 (5 bases). Deletions cut 6 bases from V and 4 bases from J, with 19 bases between. The CDR3 is 15 amino acids. CDR1 is SGDLS and CDR2 is YYNGEE in the germline V gene. The CDR3 region is CASNGAGTEGTEAFF. CDR3 DNA sequence: TGTGCCAGCAACGGGGCGGGGACCGAGGGCACTGAAGCTTTCTTT.

The chain uses TRBV19 and TRBJ2-6; no firm D call. Per the germline V gene, CDR1 is LNHDA and CDR2 is SQIVND (reference sequence). This CDR3 spans 14 amino acids. The V end was cut by 5 bases, the J end by 4 bases, with 9 bases between. The CDR3 loop is CASSGRAGANVLTF. The DNA for the CDR3 is TGTGCCAGTAGTGGTAGGGCCGGGGCCAACGTCCTGACTTTC.

The V and J genes are TRBV14 and TRBJ2-1; D call uncertain. The CDR3 length is 12 residues. Per germline, CDR1 SGHDN and CDR2 FVKESK. Trimming took 5 bases from V and 10 from J, leaving 12 bases between them. The CDR3 DNA reads as TGTGCCAGCAGCTTCTATTCATCAGAGCAGTTCTTC. Translating gives CASSFYSSEQFF.

This clonotype has only a few counts. V is TRBV5-1 and J is TRBJ2-3; D remains ambiguous. The length of the CDR3 is 14 residues. The V gene lost 3 bases and the J gene lost 5 bases, with 13 bases spanning the gap. Germline V gene sequence: CDR1 SGHRS, CDR2 YFSETQ. CDR3 bases: TGCGCCAGCAGCTCCCCAGCGATGGGAGATACGCAGTATTTT. Residues: CASSSPAMGDTQYF.

The chain uses TRBV7-2 and TRBJ1-5; D ambiguous. CDR1 SGHTA and CDR2 FQGNSA come from the germline V gene. Trimming pared 7 bases from V and 6 bases from J, leaving 13 bases between. There are 13 residues in the CDR3. This CDR3 is CASTYEGTQPQHF. The CDR3 DNA follows: TGTGCCAGCACCTATGAGGGTACTCAGCCCCAGCATTTT.

This chain links TRBV5-4 with TRBJ1-4, with 10 nucleotides matching TRBD1. Germline V gene data show CDR1 as SGHNT and CDR2 as YYREEE (reference sequence). CDR3 length: 15 amino acids. Germline trimming cut 4 bases from V and 8 bases from J; bases unmatched to any gene: 8. The CDR3 bases are TGTGCCAGCAGCCCGGGGGGACAGGGGAACGAAAAACTGTTTTTT. Translating it yields CASSPGGQGNEKLFF.

This clonotype was counted a few times. The V call is TRBV29-1, the J call TRBJ2-7; D uncertain. The V and J ends lost 0 bases and 2 bases respectively, with 5 bases between them. CDR3 size: 12 residues. Per the germline V gene, CDR1 is SQVTM and CDR2 is ANQGSEA. CDR3 nucleotides: TGCAGCGTTGAAGACGGAACCTACGAGCAGTACTTC. Protein sequence: CSVEDGTYEQYF.

This clonotype was recorded only once. This rearrangement joins TRBV4-3 to TRBJ2-2; D tentatively fits TRBD1 or TRBD2 (7 bases each). Per germline, CDR1 LGHNA and CDR2 YSLEER. The CDR3 length is 16 residues. The V end lost 4 bases, the J end lost 4 bases, and 16 bases lay between the germline ends. The DNA of the CDR3 is TGCGCCAGCAGCCGAGCTCAGGGGGGGGTCACCGGGGAGCTGTTTTTT. This gives the protein CASSRAQGGVTGELFF.

This clonotype has only a few counts. The chain is built from TRBV30 and TRBJ2-3; no definite D call. Germline CDR1 and CDR2: GTSNPN and SVGIG (reference sequence). Trimming shortened V by 4 bases and J by 5 bases, and 13 bases separated the two germline ends. CDR3 length equals 13 residues. In nucleotides, the CDR3 is TGTGCCTGGACCGGAACCACGAGAGATACGCAGTATTTT. It encodes CAWTGTTRDTQYF.

In this sample, this clonotype turned up a few times. The chain uses TRBV12-3 or TRBV12-4 and TRBJ2-1; 12 nucleotides match TRBD2. The trim removed 6 bases at V and 9 bases at J, leaving 6 bases unmatched. This CDR3 region has 14 residues. CDR3 in amino acids: CASSLAGGKFEQFF. The CDR3 region has the DNA TGTGCCAGCAGCCTAGCGGGAGGGAAGTTTGAGCAGTTCTTC.

This clonotype showed up just a few times. The chain recombines TRBV4-3 with TRBJ2-5; tentative D call: TRBD2 (5 bases). Trimming pared 0 bases from V and 7 bases from J, leaving 15 bases between. This CDR3 spans 15 amino acids. Germline CDR1 and CDR2: LGHNA and YSLEER. In DNA, the CDR3 is TGCGCCAGCAGCCAAGAAGTAGGGCTAGCTGGGACCCAGTACTTC. This translates into CASSQEVGLAGTQYF.

This clonotype appeared a few times. This chain connects TRBV7-9 to TRBJ2-2, with a tentative D call TRBD1 (5 bases). This CDR3 has 16 amino acids. CDR1 SEHNR and CDR2 FQNEAQ come from the germline V gene (reference sequence). The V end was cut by 3 bases, the J end by 1 base, with 12 bases between. The CDR3 nucleotides read TGTGCCAGCAGCTTCATATCAGGGATGAACACCGGGGAGCTGTTTTTT. Protein product: CASSFISGMNTGELFF. Full variable domain (outside the CDR3, taken from reference TRBV7-9 and TRBJ2-2): DTGVSQNPRHKITKRGQNVTFRCDPISEHNRLYWYRQTLGQGPEFLTYFQNEAQLEKSRLLSDRFSAERPKGSFSTLEIQRTEQGDSAMYLCASSFISGMNTGELFFGEGSRLTVL.

This rearrangement joins TRBV10-3 to TRBJ2-1, with 12 bases that match TRBD2. After removal of 4 bases from V and 6 bases from J, the junction contained 4 bases not matched to a gene. The germline V gene has CDR1 ENHRY and CDR2 SYGVKD. The CDR3 is 15 amino acids. CDR3 nucleotides: TGTGCCATCAGTGGTGGACTAGCGGGGATCAATGAGCAGTTCTTC. As protein: CAISGGLAGINEQFF.

This clonotype came up many times. CDR3 in DNA: TGCAGTGCGTCCGGGACGTACAAGAGCGAGCAGTACTTC. It specifies CSASGTYKSEQYF. The chain recombines TRBV20-1 with TRBJ2-7, with D perhaps assigned TRBD1 or TRBD2 (5 bases each). The ends were cut back, 6 bases at V and 6 bases at J, with 18 bases in the middle. The germline V gene has CDR1 DFQATT and CDR2 SNEGSKA (reference sequence). The length of the CDR3 is 13 residues.

The CDR3 loop is CASRARADTDTQYF. CDR3 nucleotides: TGTGCCAGCAGAGCTAGGGCTGACACAGATACGCAGTATTTT. This sequence joins TRBV6-1 and TRBJ2-3; D is uncertain. The germline V gene encodes CDR1 MNHNS and CDR2 SASEGT. V lost 6 bases, J lost 2 bases, and 12 bases lay in between. The CDR3 has 14 residues.

This clonotype was recorded a few times. The chain joins TRBV28 to TRBJ1-5; D gene unclear. Trimming took off 4 bases at V and 0 bases at J, with 10 bases between the two ends. Germline V lookup: CDR1 MDHEN, CDR2 SYDVKM. The CDR3 length is 15 residues. The CDR3 bases are TGTGCCAGCAGTTCGACGGACTATAGCAATCAGCCCCAGCATTTT. Its protein is CASSSTDYSNQPQHF. The full variable domain, with the rest looked up from reference TRBV28 and TRBJ1-5, is DVKVTQSSRYLVKRTGEKVFLECVQDMDHENMFWYRQDPGLGLRLIYFSYDVKMKEKGDIPEGYSVSREKKERFSLILESASTNQTSMYLCASSSTDYSNQPQHFGDGTRLSIL.

This clonotype was counted between two and nine times. The genes are TRBV30 and TRBJ1-1; D not certain. The CDR3 spans 13 residues. The V end lost 1 base, the J end lost 2 bases, and 8 bases lay between the germline ends. The V gene's germline CDR1 is GTSNPN and CDR2 SVGIG (reference sequence). CDR3 bases: TGTGCCTGGAGTGAGTACATAAACACTGAAGCTTTCTTT. It is translated as CAWSEYINTEAFF.

This clonotype occurred a few times. The genes are TRBV7-2 and TRBJ2-5; the match to TRBD2 covers 10 bases. Germline V CDR1 and CDR2: SGHTA, FQGNSA. The CDR3 loop spans 16 amino acids. The J segment lost 1 base and the V segment lost 2 bases, leaving 4 bases of the junction unmatched. The CDR3 protein is CASSLSASGGQETQYF. DNA of the CDR3: TGTGCCAGCAGCTTATCGGCTAGCGGGGGCCAAGAGACCCAGTACTTC. Supplemented by reference TRBV7-2 and TRBJ2-5, the full variable domain reads GAGVSQSPSNKVTEKGKDVELRCDPISGHTALYWYRQSLGQGLEFLIYFQGNSAPDKSGLPSDRFSAERTGGSVSTLTIQRTQQEDSAVYLCASSLSASGGQETQYFGPGTRLLVL.

This clonotype was seen more than once but under ten times. The gene calls are TRBV20-1 and TRBJ1-5, with a possible D match to TRBD1 (6 bases). The CDR3 sequence is 13 residues long. V was shortened by 5 bases and J by 4 bases, with 12 bases between the two germline ends. Germline V gives CDR1 DFQATT, CDR2 SNEGSKA (reference sequence). DNA of the CDR3: TGCAGTGCTCGGACAGAGTTTAATCAGCCCCAGCATTTT. Its translation is CSARTEFNQPQHF.

This clonotype was counted only a few times. Germline and junction disagree at one end, which may indicate a read error. The rearrangement joins TRBV20-1 to TRBJ2-7; 8 bases align to TRBD1. CDR3 length: 13 amino acids. Germline CDR1 reads DFQATT; CDR2 reads SNEGSKA (reference sequence). CDR3 DNA: TGTAGGACTCAGGGGGCAACCTTGTCCGAGCAGTACTTC. Its translation is CRTQGATLSEQYF.

The table lists this clonotype with a few counts. This chain connects TRBV7-2 to TRBJ2-5; a weak D match, TRBD1 (6 bases). The germline gives CDR1 SGHTA, CDR2 FQGNSA. CDR3 length: 15 residues. V was pared by 5 bases and J by 1 base, with 14 bases between. This CDR3 is CASSGSGTTQETQYF. CDR3 DNA sequence: TGTGCCAGCAGCGGATCCGGGACAACCCAAGAGACCCAGTACTTC.

This chain uses TRBV20-1 with TRBJ2-1, with 9 nucleotides matching TRBD2. The CDR3 extends over 16 amino acids. CDR1 and CDR2 (germline): DFQATT, SNEGSKA (reference sequence). The V gene end was trimmed by 1 base and the J gene end by 6 bases; junction bases not matched to a gene: 10. The CDR3 loop reads CSARALGLAAGNEQFF. The DNA for the CDR3 is TGCAGTGCTAGAGCCCTGGGACTAGCAGCGGGCAATGAGCAGTTCTTC.

The gene calls are TRBV25-1 and TRBJ1-6; unclear D gene. Looked up from germline, CDR1 is MGHDK and CDR2 is SYGVNS. Trimming shortened V by 6 bases and J by 5 bases, and 11 bases separated the two germline ends. The length of the CDR3 is 14 residues. CDR3 sequence: CASSVTGNNSPLHF. CDR3 in DNA: TGTGCCAGCAGCGTCACGGGAAATAATTCACCCCTCCACTTT. The whole variable domain, remainder taken from reference TRBV25-1 and TRBJ1-6, is EADIYQTPRYLVIGTGKKITLECSQTMGHDKMYWYQQDPGMELHLIHYSYGVNSTEKGDLSSESTVSRIRTEHFPLTLESARPSHTSQYLCASSVTGNNSPLHFGNGTRLTVT.

V and J are TRBV27 and TRBJ2-3, with D possibly matching TRBD1 (6 bases). This CDR3 contains 15 residues. The ends were cut back, 6 bases at V and 0 bases at J, with 13 bases in the middle. The germline gives CDR1 MNHEY, CDR2 SMNVEV (reference sequence). The chain's CDR3 is CASRSDSPSTDTQYF. The CDR3 DNA reads TGTGCCAGCAGATCGGACAGCCCCAGCACAGATACGCAGTATTTT.

The chain is built from TRBV7-6 and TRBJ1-3; TRBD1 agrees at 12 bases. The germline gives CDR1 SGHVS, CDR2 FNYEAQ. With 5 bases clipped from V and 6 bases from J, the junction kept 11 bases outside the gene matches. The CDR3 extends over 17 amino acids. In DNA, the CDR3 is TGTGCCAGCAGCCAACGCTCCGGGACAGGGGGCGTAAACACCATATATTTT. This translates into CASSQRSGTGGVNTIYF. The full variable domain, completed using reference TRBV7-6 and TRBJ1-3, is GAGVSQSPRYKVTKRGQDVALRCDPISGHVSLYWYRQALGQGPEFLTYFNYEAQQDKSGLPNDRFSAERPEGSISTLTIQRTEQRDSAMYRCASSQRSGTGGVNTIYFGEGSWLTVV.